Listed below are T cell receptor beta chains from one sample, sequenced in a study of blood T cell repertoires in COVID-19. Only in-frame clones appear in the TCRdb table, and some are missing; sequencing was by immunoSEQ multiplex PCR. The sample consists of some 130,000 clones, 90% of them appearing once. Source material: peripheral blood. These receptor sequences come from a man aged 50-59 years with active COVID-19. Both conserved end residues are part of each CDR3. A D gene is named only where the DNA matches it firmly. The listing skips clone size in some rows; elsewhere it reads once, few, many or a size class.

CDR3nt,CDR3aa,d_gene,v_gene,abundance,j_gene
TGTGCCAGCAGCTTAGGACCAGGTACCTACAATGAGCAGTTCTTC,CASSLGPGTYNEQFF,.,TRBV7-2,.,TRBJ2-1
TGTGCCAGCAGCGTAGCGGACGGAGGGACCCAGTACTTC,CASSVADGGTQYF,.,TRBV9,.,TRBJ2-5
TGCGCCAGCAGCCAAGAGCCGGGCCGGACAGGCTATGGCTACACCTTC,CASSQEPGRTGYGYTF,TRBD1,TRBV4-1,.,TRBJ1-2
TGTGCCATCAGCCTCAGACCTGACAGGCGGCCTACTGAAGCTTTCTTT,CAISLRPDRRPTEAFF,.,TRBV10-3,.,TRBJ1-1
TGTGCCAGCAGCTTAGGACAGGGAACTAACTATGGCTACACCTTC,CASSLGQGTNYGYTF,TRBD1,TRBV7-9,.,TRBJ1-2
TGTGCCAGCAGCTATCACAATGAGCAGTTCTTC,CASSYHNEQFF,.,TRBV9,.,TRBJ2-1
TGTGCCAGCAGTGAATGGGACAGGGGGCCGGTTGTGAACAATGAGCAGTTCTTC,CASSEWDRGPVVNNEQFF,TRBD1,TRBV6-1,.,TRBJ2-1
TGTGCCAGCAGCCGGGGGACAGGTGAAGCTTTCTTT,CASSRGTGEAFF,TRBD1,TRBV3-1/TRBV3-2,.,TRBJ1-1
TGTGCCAGCAGTGACACCTACGAGCAGTACTTC,CASSDTYEQYF,.,TRBV6-1,.,TRBJ2-7
TGTGCCAGCCCTAGTATTACGGATGGCTACACCTTC,CASPSITDGYTF,.,TRBV7-9,.,TRBJ1-2
TGTGCCAGCAGCGGACAGGGGGCTGGAGAGACCCAGTACTTC,CASSGQGAGETQYF,TRBD1,TRBV9,.,TRBJ2-5
TGTGCCACCAGTGACCCCAAAACTAGGCATGGCTACACCTTC,CATSDPKTRHGYTF,.,TRBV24-1,once,TRBJ1-2
TGTGCCACCAGCAGATCTAGGTCGGGACAGGGCTTCTTTGGGGCCAACGTCCTGACTTTC,CATSRSRSGQGFFGANVLTF,TRBD1,TRBV15,.,TRBJ2-6
TGTGCCAGCAGTCTACAGGGGAAAAACACTGAAGCTTTCTTT,CASSLQGKNTEAFF,TRBD1,TRBV6-2/TRBV6-3,.,TRBJ1-1
TGTGCCAGCACTAACAGGGGGCCTGGGGCCAACGTCCTGACTTTC,CASTNRGPGANVLTF,TRBD1,TRBV6-5,.,TRBJ2-6
TGCGCCAGCAGTGATTTTTGGGTAGCGGGGGGCTCCCACAATGAGCAGTTCTTC,CASSDFWVAGGSHNEQFF,TRBD2,TRBV10-1,.,TRBJ2-1
TGTGCCAGCAGCCAGCGAGGGGGCGGGAGGGTCACAGATACGCAGTATTTT,CASSQRGGGRVTDTQYF,TRBD2,TRBV4-2,.,TRBJ2-3
TGTGCCAGCAGCCAAGGACCGGGAGCGGGAGGCTACACCTTC,CASSQGPGAGGYTF,.,TRBV3-1/TRBV3-2,.,TRBJ1-2
TGTGCCAGCAGCGTAAAACAGGGGAATTCACCCCTCCACTTT,CASSVKQGNSPLHF,TRBD1,TRBV9,once,TRBJ1-6
TGTGCCAGCAGCTTAACCGGAGTAGGGGAGCTGTTTTTT,CASSLTGVGELFF,.,TRBV7-9,.,TRBJ2-2
TGCAGCGTCACTAGCGCCCGCACAGATACGCAGTATTTT,CSVTSARTDTQYF,TRBD2,TRBV29-1,.,TRBJ2-3
TGTGCCAGTTCACAAGATAGCAATCAGCCCCAGCATTTT,CASSQDSNQPQHF,.,TRBV10-3,.,TRBJ1-5
TGTGCCAGCAGCAATCAGGACAGGCCCTCTGGAAACACCATATATTTT,CASSNQDRPSGNTIYF,TRBD1,TRBV3-1/TRBV3-2,.,TRBJ1-3
TGTGCCAGCAGCAAATATGGCCCGGGGAGGGCCTACAATGAGCAGTTCTTC,CASSKYGPGRAYNEQFF,TRBD2,TRBV7-6,.,TRBJ2-1
TGTGCCAGCAGGGGACAGGCCGTTTCACCCCTCCACTTT,CASRGQAVSPLHF,TRBD1,TRBV14,.,TRBJ1-6
TGTGCCAGTATGCGGGATAACTATGGCTACACCTTC,CASMRDNYGYTF,.,TRBV19,few,TRBJ1-2
TGCAGCGTCGCTACAGGCACCTCTTATGGCTACACCTTC,CSVATGTSYGYTF,.,TRBV29-1,once,TRBJ1-2
TGTGCCAGCAGCGGACAACAGGGATACTATGGCTACACCTTC,CASSGQQGYYGYTF,.,TRBV5-4,.,TRBJ1-2
TGTGCCAGTAAACCCGGGACACCCGAGACCCAGTACTTC,CASKPGTPETQYF,.,TRBV19,.,TRBJ2-5
TGTGCCAGCAGTTCCGGGACAGGGGATGGCTACACCTTC,CASSSGTGDGYTF,TRBD1,TRBV27,.,TRBJ1-2
TGTGCCAGCAGCGGAGGACTAGCGGGACTTACAGATACGCAGTATTTT,CASSGGLAGLTDTQYF,TRBD2,TRBV9,.,TRBJ2-3
TGTGCCAGCAGCCAAGTTTCACTAGCGGGGAACACCGGGGAGCTGTTTTTT,CASSQVSLAGNTGELFF,TRBD2,TRBV4-2,.,TRBJ2-2
TGTGCCAGCAGTCGGGACAGAGTCACCGGGGAGCTGTTTTTT,CASSRDRVTGELFF,TRBD1,TRBV14,.,TRBJ2-2
TGTGCCAGCAGCGAACAGGGTCACGGCTACACCTTC,CASSEQGHGYTF,.,TRBV3-1/TRBV3-2,.,TRBJ1-2
TGTGCCAGTAGTATAGATTCCGGGACAGGGTTTCGAGATGAGCAGTTCTTC,CASSIDSGTGFRDEQFF,TRBD1,TRBV19,.,TRBJ2-1
TGTGCCAGCAGCTTCCGTACCGGGGAGCTGTTTTTT,CASSFRTGELFF,.,TRBV11-2,.,TRBJ2-2
TGTGCCAGCACCGCACAGGGAAGGGGTCACGAGCAGTACTTC,CASTAQGRGHEQYF,.,TRBV2,.,TRBJ2-7
TGTGCCAGCAGCTTAGGCCAGACGGACAGGTGGACACCCCTCCACTTT,CASSLGQTDRWTPLHF,TRBD1,TRBV13,.,TRBJ1-6
TGCGCCAGCAGCCAACGACAGGGAAGTAATTCACCCCTCCACTTT,CASSQRQGSNSPLHF,TRBD1,TRBV5-1,few,TRBJ1-6
TGCAGCGCAGATGTTCCGGGACTAGCCACCGGAGATACGCAGTATTTT,CSADVPGLATGDTQYF,TRBD2,TRBV29-1,.,TRBJ2-3
TGTGCCAGCAGCCCCGCCCCGGGACTAGCGCAGGAGCAGTTCTTC,CASSPAPGLAQEQFF,TRBD2,TRBV7-2,.,TRBJ2-1
TGTGCCAGCAGTGATCCCCAGAGGCCTAACTATGGCTACACCTTC,CASSDPQRPNYGYTF,.,TRBV25-1,.,TRBJ1-2